This T cell receptor (beta chain) is from a study of regulatory T cells in long-lasting Graves disease. The CDR3 length is 15 residues. Germline V gives CDR1 MDHEN, CDR2 SYDVKM. V was trimmed by 2 bases and J by 7 bases, leaving 17 bases between them. Whole-study results and caveats: Patients with persistent disease shared fewer than 3,500 public clonotypes, outpacing the approximately 870 shared by new patients.

TCR beta libraries were built with iRepertoire HTBI primers and Arm-PCR of CDR3 regions. TCRdb redid the calling of the multiplex PCR reads with MiXCR, one entry per CDR3 protein. The sample includes roughly 300,000 distinct CDR3 sequences, around 21% of them seen just once. This clonotype has at least ten counts. Its cognate antigen is unknown. Time point noted: persistent/refractory GD, antithyroid drugs over 5 years with positive TRAb. The authors made the TCR library using RNA they extracted from PBMCs. This receptor was identified in a female donor with Graves disease. The rearrangement joins TRBV28 to TRBJ2-5; D might be TRBD1 (5 bases). Sample: peripheral blood mononuclear cells (PBMCs), taken when the disease was refractory, from a patient treated with antithyroid drugs. CDR3 DNA sequence: TGTGCCAGCAGTTTAGGTCGTTCTACGCAGGGGACCCAGTACTTC. It encodes CASSLGRSTQGTQYF.